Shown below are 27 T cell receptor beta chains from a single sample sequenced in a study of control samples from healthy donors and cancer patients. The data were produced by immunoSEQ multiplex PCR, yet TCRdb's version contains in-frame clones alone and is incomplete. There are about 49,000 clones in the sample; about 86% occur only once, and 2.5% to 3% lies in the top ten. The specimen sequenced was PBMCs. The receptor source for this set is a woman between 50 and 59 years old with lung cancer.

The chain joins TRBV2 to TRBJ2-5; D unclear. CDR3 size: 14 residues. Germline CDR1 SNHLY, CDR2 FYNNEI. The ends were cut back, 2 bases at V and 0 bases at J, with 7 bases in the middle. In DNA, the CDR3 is TGTGCCAGCAGTGAAACCAGAAACCAAGAGACCCAGTACTTC. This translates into CASSETRNQETQYF.

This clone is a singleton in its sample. CDR3 nucleotide sequence: TGTGCCAGCACCCCCCCGTGGCAGGGGGCATGGTACGAGCAGTACTTC. Residues: CASTPPWQGAWYEQYF. The chain joins TRBV28 to TRBJ2-7; 8 positions match TRBD1. In germline, CDR1 is MDHEN, CDR2 SYDVKM. The CDR3 sequence is 16 residues long. Trimming removed 7 bases from V and 4 bases from J; junction bases left unmatched: 15.

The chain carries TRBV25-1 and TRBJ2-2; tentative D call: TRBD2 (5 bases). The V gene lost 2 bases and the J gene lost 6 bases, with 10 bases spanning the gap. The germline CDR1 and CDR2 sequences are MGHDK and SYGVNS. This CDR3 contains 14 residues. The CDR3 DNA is TGTGCCAGCAGTGAAATCCGGGATGCCGGGGAGCTGTTTTTT. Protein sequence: CASSEIRDAGELFF. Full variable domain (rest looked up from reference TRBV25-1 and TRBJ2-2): EADIYQTPRYLVIGTGKKITLECSQTMGHDKMYWYQQDPGMELHLIHYSYGVNSTEKGDLSSESTVSRIRTEHFPLTLESARPSHTSQYLCASSEIRDAGELFFGEGSRLTVL.

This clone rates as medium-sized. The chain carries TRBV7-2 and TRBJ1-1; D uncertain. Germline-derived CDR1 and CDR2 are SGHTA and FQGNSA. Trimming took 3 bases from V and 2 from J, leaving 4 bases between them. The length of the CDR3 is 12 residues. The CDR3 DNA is TGTGCCAGCAGCTTTTCTAACACTGAAGCTTTCTTT. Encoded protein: CASSFSNTEAFF.

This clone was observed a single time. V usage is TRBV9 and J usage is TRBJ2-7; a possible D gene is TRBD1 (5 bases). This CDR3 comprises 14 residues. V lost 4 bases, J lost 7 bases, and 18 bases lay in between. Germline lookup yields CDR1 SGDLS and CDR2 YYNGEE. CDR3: CASSLGAEPLEQYF. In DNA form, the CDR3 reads TGTGCCAGCAGCCTTGGGGCAGAACCTCTGGAGCAGTACTTC.

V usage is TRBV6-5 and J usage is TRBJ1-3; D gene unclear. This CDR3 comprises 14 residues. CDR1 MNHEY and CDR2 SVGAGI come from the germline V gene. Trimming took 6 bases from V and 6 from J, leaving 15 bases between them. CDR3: CASSSTAPINTIYF. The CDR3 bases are TGTGCCAGCAGCAGCACGGCCCCGATAAACACCATATATTTT.

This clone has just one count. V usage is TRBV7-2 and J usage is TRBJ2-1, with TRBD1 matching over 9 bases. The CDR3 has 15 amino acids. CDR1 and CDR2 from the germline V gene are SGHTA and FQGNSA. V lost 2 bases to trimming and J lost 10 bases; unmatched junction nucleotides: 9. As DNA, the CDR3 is TGTGCCAGCAGCTTACCGAATGTTGACAGGGGGGAGCAGTTCTTC. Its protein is CASSLPNVDRGEQFF.

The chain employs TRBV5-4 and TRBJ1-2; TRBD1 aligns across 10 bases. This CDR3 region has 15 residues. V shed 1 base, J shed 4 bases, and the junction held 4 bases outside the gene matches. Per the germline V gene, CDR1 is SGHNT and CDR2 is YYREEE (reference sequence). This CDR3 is CASSLSGQGGYGYTF. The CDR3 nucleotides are TGTGCCAGCAGCTTGAGTGGACAGGGGGGCTATGGCTACACCTTC.

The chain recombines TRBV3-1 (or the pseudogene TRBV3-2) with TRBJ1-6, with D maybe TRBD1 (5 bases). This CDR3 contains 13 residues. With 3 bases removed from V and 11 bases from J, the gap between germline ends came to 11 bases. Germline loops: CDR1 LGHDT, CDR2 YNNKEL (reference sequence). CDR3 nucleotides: TGTGCCAGCAGCCAGATGGGGGTGGCACCCCTCCACTTT. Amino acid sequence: CASSQMGVAPLHF.

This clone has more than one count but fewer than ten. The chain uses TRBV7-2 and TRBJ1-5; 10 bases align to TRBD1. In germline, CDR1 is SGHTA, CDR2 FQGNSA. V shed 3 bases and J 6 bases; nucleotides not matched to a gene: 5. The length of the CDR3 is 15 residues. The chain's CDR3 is CASSFPTGGFQPQHF. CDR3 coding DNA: TGTGCCAGCAGCTTCCCGACAGGGGGCTTTCAGCCCCAGCATTTT. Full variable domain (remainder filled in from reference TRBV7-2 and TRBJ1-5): GAGVSQSPSNKVTEKGKDVELRCDPISGHTALYWYRQSLGQGLEFLIYFQGNSAPDKSGLPSDRFSAERTGGSVSTLTIQRTQQEDSAVYLCASSFPTGGFQPQHFGDGTRLSIL.

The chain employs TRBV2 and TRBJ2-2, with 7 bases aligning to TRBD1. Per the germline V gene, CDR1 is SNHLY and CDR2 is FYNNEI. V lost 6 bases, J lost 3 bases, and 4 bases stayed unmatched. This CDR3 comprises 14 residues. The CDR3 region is CASRTGTDTGELFF. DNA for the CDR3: TGTGCCAGCAGGACCGGGACAGACACCGGGGAGCTGTTTTTT.

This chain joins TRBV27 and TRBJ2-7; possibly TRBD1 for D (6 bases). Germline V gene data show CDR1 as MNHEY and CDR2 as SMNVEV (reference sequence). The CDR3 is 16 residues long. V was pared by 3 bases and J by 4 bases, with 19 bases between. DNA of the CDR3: TGTGCCAGCAGTTTTCAAGGGTCGGCAGGGGCGTACGAGCAGTACTTC. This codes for CASSFQGSAGAYEQYF.

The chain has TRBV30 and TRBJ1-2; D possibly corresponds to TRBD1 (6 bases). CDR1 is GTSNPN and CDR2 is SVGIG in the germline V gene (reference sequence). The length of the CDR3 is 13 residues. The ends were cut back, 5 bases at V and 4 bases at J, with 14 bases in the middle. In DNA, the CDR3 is TGTGCCTGGGTACAGGGAGGATTCTATGGCTACACCTTC. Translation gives CAWVQGGFYGYTF.

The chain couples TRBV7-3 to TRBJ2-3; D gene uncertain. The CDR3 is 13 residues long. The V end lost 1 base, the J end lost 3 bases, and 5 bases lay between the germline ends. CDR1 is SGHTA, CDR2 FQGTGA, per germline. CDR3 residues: CASSLMITDTQYF. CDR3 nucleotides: TGTGCCAGCAGCTTAATGATTACAGATACGCAGTATTTT.

CDR3 in amino acids: CASSFAQGFGTEAFF. CDR3 bases: TGTGCCAGCAGCTTCGCGCAGGGTTTTGGCACTGAAGCTTTCTTT. V usage is TRBV11-2 and J usage is TRBJ1-1; possibly TRBD1 for D (5 bases). In germline, CDR1 is SGHAT, CDR2 FQNNGV. This CDR3 contains 15 residues. The V end was cut by 3 bases, the J end by 4 bases, with 15 bases between.

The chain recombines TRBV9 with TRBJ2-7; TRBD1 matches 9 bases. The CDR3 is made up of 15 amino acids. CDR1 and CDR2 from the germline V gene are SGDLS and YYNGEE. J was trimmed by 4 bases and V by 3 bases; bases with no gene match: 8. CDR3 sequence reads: CASSARDREPYEQYF. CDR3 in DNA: TGTGCCAGCAGCGCGCGGGACAGGGAGCCTTACGAGCAGTACTTC.

The CDR3, as DNA: TGTGCCAGCAGTGAAGTGAGGGACAGGGGTATCAATGAGCAGTTCTTC. Protein sequence: CASSEVRDRGINEQFF. The chain links TRBV25-1 to TRBJ2-1, with 10 bases aligning to TRBD1. V was clipped by 2 bases and J by 6 bases; unmatched bases: 7. CDR3 size: 16 residues. The germline V gene has CDR1 MGHDK and CDR2 SYGVNS.

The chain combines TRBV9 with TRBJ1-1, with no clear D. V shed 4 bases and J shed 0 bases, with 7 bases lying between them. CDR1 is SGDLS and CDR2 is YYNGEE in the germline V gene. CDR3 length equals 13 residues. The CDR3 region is CASSPGVNTEAFF. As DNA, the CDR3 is TGTGCCAGCAGCCCGGGAGTGAACACTGAAGCTTTCTTT.

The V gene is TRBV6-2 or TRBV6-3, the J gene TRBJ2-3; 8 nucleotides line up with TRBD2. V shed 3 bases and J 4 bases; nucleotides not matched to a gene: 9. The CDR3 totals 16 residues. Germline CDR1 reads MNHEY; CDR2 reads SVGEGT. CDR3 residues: CASSYAGGGRADTQYF. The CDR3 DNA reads TGTGCCAGCAGTTATGCCGGCGGGGGGAGGGCAGATACGCAGTATTTT.

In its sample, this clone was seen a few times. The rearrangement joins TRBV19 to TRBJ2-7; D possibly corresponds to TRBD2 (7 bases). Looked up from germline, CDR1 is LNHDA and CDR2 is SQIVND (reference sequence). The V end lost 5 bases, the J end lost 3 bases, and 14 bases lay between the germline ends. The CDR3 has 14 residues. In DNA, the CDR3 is TGTGCCAGTAGTCGATACAGGGAGGGCTACGAGCAGTACTTC. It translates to CASSRYREGYEQYF.

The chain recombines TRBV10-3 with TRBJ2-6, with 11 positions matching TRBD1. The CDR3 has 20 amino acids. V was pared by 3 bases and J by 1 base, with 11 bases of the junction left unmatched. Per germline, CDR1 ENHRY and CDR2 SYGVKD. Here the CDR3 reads CAISDLRRDRGISGANVLTF. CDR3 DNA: TGTGCCATCAGTGATCTCCGAAGGGACAGGGGGATTTCTGGGGCCAACGTCCTGACTTTC.

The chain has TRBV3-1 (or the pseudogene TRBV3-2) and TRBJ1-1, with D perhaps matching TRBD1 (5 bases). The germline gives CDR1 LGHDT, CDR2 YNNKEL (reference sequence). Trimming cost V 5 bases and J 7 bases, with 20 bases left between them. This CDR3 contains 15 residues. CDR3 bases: TGTGCCAGCAGCTCACGAGCGACCGGGGGTAATGAAGCTTTCTTT. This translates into CASSSRATGGNEAFF.

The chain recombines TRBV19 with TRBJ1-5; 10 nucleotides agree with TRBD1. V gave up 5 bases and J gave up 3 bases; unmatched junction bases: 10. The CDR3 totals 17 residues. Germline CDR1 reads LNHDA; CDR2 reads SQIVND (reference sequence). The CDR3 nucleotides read TGTGCCAGTAGTCGGTCCCGGACAGGGGGATACAATCAGCCCCAGCATTTT. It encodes CASSRSRTGGYNQPQHF.

The CDR3: CASSELYSQETQYF. CDR3 in DNA: TGTGCCAGCAGTGAATTGTACAGCCAAGAGACCCAGTACTTC. The chain uses TRBV25-1 and TRBJ2-5; no firm D call. The V gene lost 1 base and the J gene lost 1 base, with 7 bases spanning the gap. Germline-derived CDR1 and CDR2 are MGHDK and SYGVNS. This CDR3 comprises 14 residues.

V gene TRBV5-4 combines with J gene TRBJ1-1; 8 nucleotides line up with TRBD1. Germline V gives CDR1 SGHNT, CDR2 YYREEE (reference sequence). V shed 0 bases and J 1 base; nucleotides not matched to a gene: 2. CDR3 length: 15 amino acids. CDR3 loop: CASSLGTGKNTEAFF. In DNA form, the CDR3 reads TGTGCCAGCAGCTTGGGGACAGGGAAGAACACTGAAGCTTTCTTT.

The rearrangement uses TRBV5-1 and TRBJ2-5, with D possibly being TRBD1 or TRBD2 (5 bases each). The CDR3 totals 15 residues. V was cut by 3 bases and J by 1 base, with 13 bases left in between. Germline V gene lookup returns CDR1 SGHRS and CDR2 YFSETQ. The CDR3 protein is CASSWETGTQETQYF. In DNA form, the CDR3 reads TGCGCCAGCAGCTGGGAAACGGGGACCCAAGAGACCCAGTACTTC.

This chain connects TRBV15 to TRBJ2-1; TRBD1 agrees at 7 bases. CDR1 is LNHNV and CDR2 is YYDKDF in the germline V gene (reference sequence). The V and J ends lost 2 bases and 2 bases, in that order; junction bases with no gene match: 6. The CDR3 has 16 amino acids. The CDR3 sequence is CATSRQGVSTYNEQFF. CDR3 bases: TGTGCCACCAGCAGACAGGGGGTTTCCACCTACAATGAGCAGTTCTTC. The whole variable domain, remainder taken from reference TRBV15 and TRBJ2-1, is DAMVIQNPRYQVTQFGKPVTLSCSQTLNHNVMYWYQQKSSQAPKLLFHYYDKDFNNEADTPDNFQSRRPNTSFCFLDIRSPGLGDTAMYLCATSRQGVSTYNEQFFGPGTRLTVL.